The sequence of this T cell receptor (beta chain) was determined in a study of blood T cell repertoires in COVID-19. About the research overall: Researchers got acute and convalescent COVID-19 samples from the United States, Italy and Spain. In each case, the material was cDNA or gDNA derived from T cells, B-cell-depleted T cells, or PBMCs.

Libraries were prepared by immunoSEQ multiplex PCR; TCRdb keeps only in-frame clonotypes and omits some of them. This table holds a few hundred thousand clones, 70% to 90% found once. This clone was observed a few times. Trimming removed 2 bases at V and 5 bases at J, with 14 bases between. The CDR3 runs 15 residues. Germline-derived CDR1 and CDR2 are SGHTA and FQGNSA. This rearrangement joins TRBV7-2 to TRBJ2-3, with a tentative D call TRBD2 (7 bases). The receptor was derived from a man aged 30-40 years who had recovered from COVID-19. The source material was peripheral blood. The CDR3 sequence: CASSLLQGGRDTQYF. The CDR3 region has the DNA TGTGCCAGCAGCTTATTACAGGGCGGGAGAGATACGCAGTATTTT.